The T cell receptor beta chain described here comes from a study of cytomegalovirus exposure and HLA in healthy donors. General study points: Immune exposure information comprised only CMV serostatus.

The PCR used 60 Vbeta and 13 Jbeta primers. The table came from immunoSEQ multiplex PCR; TCRdb's copy has only in-frame clones and leaves some out. The data show about 160,000 clones, about 80% seen once. Germline V gene sequence: CDR1 MNHNS, CDR2 SASEGT. This CDR3 spans 15 amino acids. Trimming stripped 0 bases from V and 4 bases from J, with 10 bases between. Comment on this clone: Its antigen remains unidentified.

The chain carries TRBV6-1 and TRBJ2-1; D might be TRBD2 (6 bases). The source material was PBMCs. The clonotype originates from a man under 40 in good health and CMV-seronegative. The CDR3 loop is CASSEAEGLYNEQFF. Written as DNA, the CDR3 is TGTGCCAGCAGTGAAGCAGAGGGACTTTACAATGAGCAGTTCTTC.